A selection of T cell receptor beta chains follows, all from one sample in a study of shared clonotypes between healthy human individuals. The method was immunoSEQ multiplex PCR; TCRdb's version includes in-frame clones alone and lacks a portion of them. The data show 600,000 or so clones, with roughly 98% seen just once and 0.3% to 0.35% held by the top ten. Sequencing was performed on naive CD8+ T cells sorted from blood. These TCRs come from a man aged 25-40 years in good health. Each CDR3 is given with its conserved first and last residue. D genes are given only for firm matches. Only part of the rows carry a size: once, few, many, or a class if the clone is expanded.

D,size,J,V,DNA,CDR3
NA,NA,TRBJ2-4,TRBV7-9,TGTGCCAGCAGCTCCGTGAACGCCAAAAACATTCAGTACTTC,CASSSVNAKNIQYF
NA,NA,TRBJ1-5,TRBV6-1,TGTGCCAGCAGTGAATTGTTTGGCAATCAGCCCCAGCATTTT,CASSELFGNQPQHF
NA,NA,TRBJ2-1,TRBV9,TGTGCCAGCAGCGGCCCAAAGCAGTTCTTC,CASSGPKQFF
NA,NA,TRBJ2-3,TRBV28,TGTGCCAGCAGTTTATACAAGGGGCGCGGGGATACGCAGTATTTT,CASSLYKGRGDTQYF
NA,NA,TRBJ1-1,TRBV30,TGTGCCTGGAGTGTGAAGGGGAGAAGGACTGAAGCTTTCTTT,CAWSVKGRRTEAFF
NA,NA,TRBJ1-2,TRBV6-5,TGTGCCAGCAGTTACTCGAACTATGTGTACACCTTC,CASSYSNYVYTF
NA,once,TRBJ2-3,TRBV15,TGTGCCACCAGCAGAGGGGGGGATACGCAGTATTTT,CATSRGGDTQYF
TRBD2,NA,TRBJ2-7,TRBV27,TGTGCCAGCAGTCTGTATAGCGGGAGCTCCTACGAGCAGTACTTC,CASSLYSGSSYEQYF
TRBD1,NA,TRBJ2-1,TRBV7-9,TGTGCCAGCAGCGGGACAGGCCGTCTCATCTTC,CASSGTGRLIF
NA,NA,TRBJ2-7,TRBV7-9,TGTGCCAGCAGCTCCCAAGGGGCCTACGAGCAGTACTTC,CASSSQGAYEQYF
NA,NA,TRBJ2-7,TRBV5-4,TGTGCCAGCAGCTTGGATCGGACAGTTCTCGAGCAGTACTTC,CASSLDRTVLEQYF
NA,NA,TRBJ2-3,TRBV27,TGTGCCAGCACCCAGGGGAGGGGCGCAGATACGCAGTATTTT,CASTQGRGADTQYF
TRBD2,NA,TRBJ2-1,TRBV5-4,TGTGCCAGCAGCAATACGGGGGGTGTTGAGCAGTTCTTC,CASSNTGGVEQFF
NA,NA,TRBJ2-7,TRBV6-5,TGTGCCAGCAGGCCGGGGTCCACCTACGAGCAGTACTTC,CASRPGSTYEQYF
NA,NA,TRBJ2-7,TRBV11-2,TGTGCCAGCAGCTTAAAGAGGGGGAGCGGGGCCTCCTACGAGCAGTACTTC,CASSLKRGSGASYEQYF